This paragraph reports one T cell receptor beta chain. Its cognate antigen is unknown. At the DNA level, this CDR3 is encoded by other sequences in the same sample as well. This entry belongs to a study of shared clonotypes between healthy human individuals. Clones were sequenced by immunoSEQ multiplex PCR, and TCRdb holds only the in-frame ones, with some missing. The sample holds 2 million to 2.5 million clones, more than 90% seen once. Study results and caveats: Few donors restricted represented genetic and exposure-history diversity.

Source material: naive CD4+ T cells sorted from blood. As to subset: CD45RA+ positively selected. The sequence was obtained from a man younger than 30 in good health.

The CDR3 loop is CASSSSYEQYF. In DNA form, the CDR3 reads TGTGCCAGCAGTTCGTCGTACGAGCAGTACTTC. The chain combines TRBV28 with TRBJ2-7; D unresolved. The CDR3 covers 11 residues. CDR1 is MDHEN, CDR2 SYDVKM, per germline. The ends were cut back, 4 bases at V and 4 bases at J, with 5 bases in the middle.